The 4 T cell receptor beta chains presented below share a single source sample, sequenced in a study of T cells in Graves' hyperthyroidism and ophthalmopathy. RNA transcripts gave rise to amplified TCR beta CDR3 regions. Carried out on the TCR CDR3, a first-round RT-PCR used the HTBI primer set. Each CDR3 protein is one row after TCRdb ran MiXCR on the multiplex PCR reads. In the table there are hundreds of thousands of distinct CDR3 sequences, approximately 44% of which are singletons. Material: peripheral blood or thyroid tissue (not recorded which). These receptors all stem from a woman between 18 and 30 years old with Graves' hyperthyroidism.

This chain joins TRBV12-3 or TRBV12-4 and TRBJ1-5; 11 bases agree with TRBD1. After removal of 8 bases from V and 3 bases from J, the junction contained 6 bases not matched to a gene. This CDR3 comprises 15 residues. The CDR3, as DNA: TGTGCCAGCGGAAGGACAGGGGGCTTCAATCAGCCCCAGCATTTT. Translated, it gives CASGRTGGFNQPQHF.

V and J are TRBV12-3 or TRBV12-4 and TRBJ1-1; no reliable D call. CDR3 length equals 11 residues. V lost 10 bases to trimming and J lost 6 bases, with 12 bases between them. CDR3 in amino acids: CATRSGAEAFF. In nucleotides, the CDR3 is TGTGCCACCCGTTCGGGTGCTGAAGCTTTCTTT.

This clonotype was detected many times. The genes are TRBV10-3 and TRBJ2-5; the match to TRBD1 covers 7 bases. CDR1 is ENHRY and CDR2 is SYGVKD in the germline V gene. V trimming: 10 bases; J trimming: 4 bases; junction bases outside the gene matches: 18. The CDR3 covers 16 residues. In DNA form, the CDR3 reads TGTGCCAGCCAAGCCACGACAGGGTCTGGGATAGAGACCCAGTACTTC. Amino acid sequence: CASQATTGSGIETQYF.

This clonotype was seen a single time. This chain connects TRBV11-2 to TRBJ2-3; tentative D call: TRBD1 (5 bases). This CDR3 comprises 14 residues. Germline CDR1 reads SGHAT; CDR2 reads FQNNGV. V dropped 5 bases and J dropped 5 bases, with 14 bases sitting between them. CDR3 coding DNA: TGTGCCAGCAGCCCATACCTTCAGGGAGATACGCAGTATTTT. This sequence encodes CASSPYLQGDTQYF.